The TCR beta chain under discussion was sequenced for a study of blood T cell repertoires in COVID-19. Whole-study context: Donors in the United States, Italy and Spain gave samples during acute or convalescent COVID-19. Nucleic acid was either cDNA or gDNA, and it came from T cells, B-cell-depleted T cells, or PBMCs.

Authors' analysis steps: Quantification of nucleated cells was approximated via reference gene primer amplification. Sequencing was performed with immunoSEQ multiplex PCR; in TCRdb, only in-frame clones are kept and a portion is missing. V and J calls plus clone size are reproduced from that table; the DNA served to infer D and trimming. The sample lists roughly 280,000 clones, approximately 86% occurring once. CDR1 SGHRS and CDR2 YFSETQ come from the germline V gene. The V gene lost 4 bases and the J gene lost 4 bases, with 14 bases spanning the gap. This CDR3 spans 14 amino acids. The chain has TRBV5-1 and TRBJ1-1, with D possibly being TRBD1 (5 bases). This receptor was obtained from a young man with active or convalescent COVID-19. What was sequenced was peripheral blood. CDR3: CASSGTGAPTEAFF. The CDR3 DNA reads as TGCGCCAGCAGCGGAACAGGTGCCCCCACTGAAGCTTTCTTT.